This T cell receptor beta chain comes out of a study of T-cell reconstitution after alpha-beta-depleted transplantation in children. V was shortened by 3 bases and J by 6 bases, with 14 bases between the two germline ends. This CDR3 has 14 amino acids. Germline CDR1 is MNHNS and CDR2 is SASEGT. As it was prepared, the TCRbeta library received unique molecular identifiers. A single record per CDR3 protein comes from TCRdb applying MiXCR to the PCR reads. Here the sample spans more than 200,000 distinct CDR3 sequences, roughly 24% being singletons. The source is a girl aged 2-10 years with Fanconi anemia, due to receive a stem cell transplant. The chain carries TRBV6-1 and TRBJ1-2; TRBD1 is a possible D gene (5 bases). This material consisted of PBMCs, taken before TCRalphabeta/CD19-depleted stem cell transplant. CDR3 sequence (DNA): TGTGCCAGCAGTGACGTCCGGACACGAAATGGCTACACCTTC. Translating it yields CASSDVRTRNGYTF.